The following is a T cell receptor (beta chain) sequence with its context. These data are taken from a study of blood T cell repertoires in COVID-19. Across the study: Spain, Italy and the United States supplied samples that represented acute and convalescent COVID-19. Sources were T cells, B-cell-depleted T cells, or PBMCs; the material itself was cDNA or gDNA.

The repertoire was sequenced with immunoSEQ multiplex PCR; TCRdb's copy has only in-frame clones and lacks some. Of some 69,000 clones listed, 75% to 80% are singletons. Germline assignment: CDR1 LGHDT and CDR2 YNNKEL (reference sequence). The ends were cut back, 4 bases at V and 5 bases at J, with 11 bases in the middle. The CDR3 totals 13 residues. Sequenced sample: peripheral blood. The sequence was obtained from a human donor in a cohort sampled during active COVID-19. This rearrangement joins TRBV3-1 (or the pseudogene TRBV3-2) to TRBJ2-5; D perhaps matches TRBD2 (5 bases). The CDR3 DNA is TGTGCCAGCAGCCCGGGGTGGATGGAGACCCAGTACTTC. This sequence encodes CASSPGWMETQYF.